One T cell receptor beta chain is described in this entry. These data originate in a study of T-cell memory formation after mild COVID-19. Study-wide background: The two donors had largely donor-specific TCR clusters.

Constant-segment primers were used for 5'RACE, and the resulting TCR alpha and TCR beta cDNA libraries carried sample barcodes and UMIs. MiXCR, run by TCRdb on the 5' RACE reads, gives a single entry per CDR3 protein. The repertoire has approximately 580,000 distinct CDR3 sequences, around 21% of them found once; the top ten carry 9.5% to 15%. Trimming cost V 1 base and J 1 base, with 15 bases left between them. CDR3 size: 17 residues. Germline CDR1 MGHDK, CDR2 SYGVNS. This rearrangement joins TRBV25-1 to TRBJ2-3; maybe TRBD2 (7 bases). This clonotype was obtained from an adult woman who had mild COVID-19 (a few samples of this study predate the infection). Cell type and time point are not known. Sequenced: PBMCs or a T cell subset sorted from them (not recorded which). The CDR3 bases are TGTGCCAGCAGTGAATTGGGAGGGGGAAAGCGCACAGATACGCAGTATTTT. Protein product: CASSELGGGKRTDTQYF.